These 31 T cell receptor beta chains originate from one sample sequenced in a study of blood T cell repertoires in COVID-19. Assay used: immunoSEQ multiplex PCR; TCRdb lists only in-frame clones, some missing. Among just over 25,000 clones listed, 75% to 90% were seen once. Sequencing was done on a sample of peripheral blood. The receptors were gathered from a human donor in a cohort sampled during active COVID-19.

The chain uses TRBV5-1 and TRBJ2-2; D uncertain. The germline V gene has CDR1 SGHRS and CDR2 YFSETQ. Trimming shortened V by 0 bases and J by 1 base, and 4 bases separated the two germline ends. The CDR3 is 14 amino acids. The CDR3, as DNA: TGCGCCAGCAGCTTGGACGGGAACACCGGGGAGCTGTTTTTT. As protein: CASSLDGNTGELFF.

The CDR3 sequence is CASSFWMVEGNYGYTF. CDR3 bases: TGTGCCAGCAGTTTTTGGATGGTGGAGGGTAACTATGGCTACACCTTC. The chain recombines TRBV28 with TRBJ1-2; D ambiguous. V was clipped by 3 bases and J by 1 base, with 15 bases between them. This CDR3 region has 16 residues. CDR1 is MDHEN and CDR2 is SYDVKM in the germline V gene.

The V gene is TRBV6-5, the J gene TRBJ1-2, with D possibly TRBD1 on 6 matching bases. The CDR3 runs to 12 residues. V gave up 6 bases and J gave up 7 bases, with 12 bases separating them. The germline V gene encodes CDR1 MNHEY and CDR2 SVGAGI. As DNA, the CDR3 is TGTGCCAGCAGCGCAGGGGTTTCTGGCTACACCTTC. Amino acid sequence: CASSAGVSGYTF.

The rearrangement uses TRBV29-1 and TRBJ2-7, with D unclear. V was cut by 5 bases and J by 2 bases, with 7 bases left in between. From germline, CDR1 is SQVTM and CDR2 ANQGSEA. This CDR3 is 11 amino acids long. DNA for the CDR3: TGCAGCGTTAGCTCCACCTACGAGCAGTACTTC. Translation: CSVSSTYEQYF.

This chain joins TRBV2 and TRBJ2-7, with D possibly being TRBD2 (5 bases). Trimming pared 9 bases from V and 5 bases from J, leaving 14 bases between. This CDR3 region has 12 residues. Germline CDR1 SNHLY, CDR2 FYNNEI. This CDR3 reads CASRGLGNEQYF. The DNA for the CDR3 is TGTGCCAGTCGCGGGCTGGGCAACGAGCAGTACTTC.

The chain couples TRBV25-1 to TRBJ2-7; 8 positions agree with TRBD1. The germline V gene encodes CDR1 MGHDK and CDR2 SYGVNS. The CDR3 is made up of 16 amino acids. V gave up 2 bases and J gave up 6 bases; unmatched junction bases: 12. For the CDR3, the DNA is TGTGCCAGCAGTGAAAGGGGGGCTGGACAGGGCGGCGAGCAGTACTTC. Translated, it gives CASSERGAGQGGEQYF.

J is TRBJ2-7 and V is TRBV6-5; 9 bases map to TRBD1. Germline-derived CDR1 and CDR2 are MNHEY and SVGAGI. V shed 9 bases, J shed 2 bases, and the junction held 8 bases outside the gene matches. CDR3 length equals 14 residues. CDR3 in amino acids: CASASGTGPYEQYF. DNA for the CDR3: TGTGCCAGTGCGTCCGGGACAGGGCCCTACGAGCAGTACTTC.

This chain uses TRBV9 with TRBJ2-1; 9 positions agree with TRBD2. Germline V gene lookup returns CDR1 SGDLS and CDR2 YYNGEE. The CDR3 runs 15 residues. With V trimmed by 3 bases and J by 9 bases, 10 bases remained unmatched. CDR3 region: CASSAAAAGGGEQFF. Written as DNA, the CDR3 is TGTGCCAGCAGCGCCGCGGCGGCGGGAGGGGGTGAGCAGTTCTTC.

The V and J genes are TRBV6-6 and TRBJ2-7; weak D call: TRBD2 (5 bases). Germline CDR1 and CDR2: MNHNY and SVGAGI (reference sequence). Trimming took 0 bases from V and 7 from J, leaving 7 bases between them. The CDR3 length is 12 residues. CDR3 region: CASSYSWEEQYF. The CDR3 region has the DNA TGTGCCAGCAGTTACTCATGGGAGGAGCAGTACTTC.

This chain joins TRBV28 and TRBJ2-7; D may be TRBD1 (6 bases). V dropped 1 base and J dropped 6 bases, with 13 bases sitting between them. This CDR3 has 14 residues. CDR1 MDHEN and CDR2 SYDVKM come from the germline V gene. The CDR3 coding sequence is TGTGCCAGCAGTTTATTACAGGGAATTCGCGAGCAGTACTTC. It is translated as CASSLLQGIREQYF. The full variable domain, with the rest looked up from reference TRBV28 and TRBJ2-7, is DVKVTQSSRYLVKRTGEKVFLECVQDMDHENMFWYRQDPGLGLRLIYFSYDVKMKEKGDIPEGYSVSREKKERFSLILESASTNQTSMYLCASSLLQGIREQYFGPGTRLTVT.

The chain uses TRBV5-1 and TRBJ2-7; maybe TRBD2 (5 bases). The germline CDR1 and CDR2 sequences are SGHRS and YFSETQ. V was pared by 5 bases and J by 6 bases, with 15 bases between. This CDR3 has 13 amino acids. CDR3: CASRVDYRVEQYF. In DNA, the CDR3 is TGCGCCAGCAGGGTAGACTATCGGGTCGAGCAGTACTTC.

The gene calls are TRBV6-5 and TRBJ2-2; TRBD1 is a possible D gene (6 bases). Germline V gene sequence: CDR1 MNHEY, CDR2 SVGAGI. V was shortened by 6 bases and J by 7 bases, with 15 bases between the two germline ends. The length of the CDR3 is 14 residues. In DNA form, the CDR3 reads TGTGCCAGCAGACCATCCAGGGGAAGCGGGGAGCTGTTTTTT. Amino acids: CASRPSRGSGELFF.

The rearrangement uses TRBV7-2 and TRBJ2-7, with a weak D call TRBD2 (5 bases). CDR3 size: 14 residues. Trimming stripped 5 bases from V and 0 bases from J, with 11 bases between. Germline CDR1 reads SGHTA; CDR2 reads FQGNSA. The CDR3: CASSDGLSSYEQYF. The CDR3 DNA reads TGTGCCAGCAGCGACGGACTGTCCTCCTACGAGCAGTACTTC.

V usage is TRBV6-5 and J usage is TRBJ2-3; D perhaps matches TRBD2 (6 bases). The CDR3 length is 16 residues. Germline CDR1 reads MNHEY; CDR2 reads SVGAGI. Trimming removed 2 bases from V and 1 base from J, with 13 bases in between. The CDR3 sequence is CASSYPRGGGTDTQYF. Written as DNA, the CDR3 is TGTGCCAGCAGTTACCCCCGCGGCGGGGGCACAGATACGCAGTATTTT.

The chain has TRBV29-1 and TRBJ1-1; no reliable D call. CDR3 length equals 12 residues. Trimming cost V 0 bases and J 8 bases, with 10 bases left between them. Germline-derived CDR1 and CDR2 are SQVTM and ANQGSEA. The DNA for the CDR3 is TGCAGCGTTGAAGAGGAGGGTCGAGAAGCTTTCTTT. This gives the protein CSVEEEGREAFF.

The CDR3 sequence: CATSRDWASGGTYEQYF. For the CDR3, the DNA is TGTGCCACCAGCAGAGACTGGGCTAGCGGGGGGACCTACGAGCAGTACTTC. The chain is built from TRBV15 and TRBJ2-7, with 11 nucleotides matching TRBD2. V trimming: 0 bases; J trimming: 2 bases; junction bases outside the gene matches: 6. CDR1 and CDR2 from the germline V gene are LNHNV and YYDKDF (reference sequence). The CDR3 length is 17 residues.

The chain uses TRBV2 and TRBJ1-4; D not resolved. CDR1 and CDR2 (germline): SNHLY, FYNNEI. The CDR3 has 12 residues. V was trimmed by 5 bases and J by 5 bases, leaving 6 bases between them. Written as DNA, the CDR3 is TGTGCCAGCAGTCAAATGAATGAAAAACTGTTTTTT. This encodes CASSQMNEKLFF.

The chain has TRBV6-2 or TRBV6-3 and TRBJ2-7; 9 bases agree with TRBD1. From germline, CDR1 is MNHEY and CDR2 SVGEGT. V dropped 0 bases and J dropped 2; count of bases not matched to a gene: 2. The CDR3 is 15 amino acids. CDR3 loop: CASSYSGQGPYEQYF. CDR3 DNA: TGTGCCAGCAGTTACTCGGGACAGGGCCCCTACGAGCAGTACTTC.

This clone was detected only a few times. CDR3: CASSYRVGYEQYF. CDR3 in DNA: TGTGCCAGCAGCTACAGGGTAGGGTACGAGCAGTACTTC. This rearrangement joins TRBV7-2 to TRBJ2-7; D possibly corresponds to TRBD1 (6 bases). CDR1 and CDR2 from the germline V gene are SGHTA and FQGNSA. The V end lost 4 bases, the J end lost 4 bases, and 11 bases lay between the germline ends. The CDR3 extends over 13 amino acids.

The rearrangement uses TRBV7-2 and TRBJ2-7; 7 nucleotides align to TRBD1. J was trimmed by 3 bases and V by 1 base; bases with no gene match: 3. Germline V gives CDR1 SGHTA, CDR2 FQGNSA. The CDR3 sequence is 14 residues long. The CDR3 protein is CASSLVPGGYEQYF. The CDR3 DNA is TGTGCCAGCAGCTTAGTGCCAGGGGGCTACGAGCAGTACTTC.

The rearrangement joins TRBV19 to TRBJ2-3; TRBD1 matches at 9 bases. The CDR3 extends over 15 amino acids. From germline, CDR1 is LNHDA and CDR2 SQIVND (reference sequence). The V segment lost 4 bases and the J segment 2 bases; nucleotides outside the gene matches: 4. CDR3 region: CASSRQGESTDTQYF. DNA for the CDR3: TGTGCCAGTAGTAGACAGGGGGAATCCACAGATACGCAGTATTTT.

The V and J genes are TRBV5-4 and TRBJ2-5, with a weak D call TRBD1 (6 bases). The CDR3 runs to 16 residues. V lost 4 bases, J lost 7 bases, and 23 bases lay in between. Per the germline V gene, CDR1 is SGHNT and CDR2 is YYREEE (reference sequence). CDR3 nucleotides: TGTGCCAGCAGCGGGTTACAGGGAGAGAGTATAGGGACCCAGTACTTC. Translated: CASSGLQGESIGTQYF.

J is TRBJ1-1 and V is TRBV28; 7 bases fit TRBD1. From germline, CDR1 is MDHEN and CDR2 SYDVKM. Losses at the gene ends were 5 bases for V and 6 bases for J; bases not matched to a gene: 9. This CDR3 region has 14 residues. CDR3 DNA sequence: TGTGCCAGCAGTGGGTATGAGGGGGCGGCTGAAGCTTTCTTT. Translated, it gives CASSGYEGAAEAFF.

This clone was detected a few times. The chain couples TRBV5-1 to TRBJ1-1; TRBD1 aligns across 8 bases. The germline gives CDR1 SGHRS, CDR2 YFSETQ. This CDR3 region has 15 residues. J lost 2 bases, V lost 0 bases, and 3 bases had no gene match. CDR3 loop: CASSLGDRFNTEAFF. The CDR3 DNA reads as TGCGCCAGCAGCTTGGGGGACAGGTTCAACACTGAAGCTTTCTTT. Drawing the rest from reference TRBV5-1 and TRBJ1-1, the complete variable domain is KAGVTQTPRYLIKTRGQQVTLSCSPISGHRSVSWYQQTPGQGLQFLFEYFSETQRNKGNFPGRFSGRQFSNSRSEMNVSTLELGDSALYLCASSLGDRFNTEAFFGQGTRLTVV.

The genes are TRBV28 and TRBJ2-7; unclear D gene. V was shortened by 6 bases and J by 5 bases, with 20 bases between the two germline ends. Germline V gives CDR1 MDHEN, CDR2 SYDVKM. The CDR3 sequence is 15 residues long. Here the CDR3 DNA reads TGTGCCAGCAGCTCGTCAGGCGCTACCATGGACGAGCAGTACTTC. Encoded protein: CASSSSGATMDEQYF.

The V and J genes are TRBV7-8 and TRBJ2-1; 11 bases are a match to TRBD2. The length of the CDR3 is 16 residues. V shed 3 bases and J 5 bases; nucleotides not matched to a gene: 6. Germline CDR1 is SGHVS and CDR2 is FQNEAQ. CDR3 nucleotides: TGTGCCAGCAGCTTCCAGACTAGCGGGATCGACAATGAGCAGTTCTTC. Its translation is CASSFQTSGIDNEQFF.

This sequence joins TRBV7-6 and TRBJ1-3, with 9 bases lining up with TRBD1. Germline CDR1 reads SGHVS; CDR2 reads FNYEAQ. V gave up 5 bases and J gave up 8 bases; unmatched junction bases: 10. The CDR3 extends over 15 amino acids. The CDR3 DNA sequence: TGTGCCAGCAGCGAAACAGGGGGCGGGTCGGACACCATATATTTT. Its translation: CASSETGGGSDTIYF.

The CDR3 loop is CASSPSSSSGNTIYF. Here the CDR3 DNA reads TGTGCCAGCAGCCCTAGTTCGTCCTCTGGAAACACCATATATTTT. The chain carries TRBV11-2 and TRBJ1-3, with D unclear. Trimming removed 5 bases at V and 0 bases at J, with 11 bases between. Per the germline V gene, CDR1 is SGHAT and CDR2 is FQNNGV. The CDR3 extends over 15 amino acids.

This chain connects TRBV10-3 to TRBJ2-2; TRBD2 matches 8 bases. CDR3 length equals 15 residues. Trimming took 6 bases from V and 1 from J; bases not matched to a gene: 4. Per germline, CDR1 ENHRY and CDR2 SYGVKD. The chain's CDR3 is CAISPGLGNTGELFF. DNA for the CDR3: TGTGCCATCAGCCCGGGACTAGGGAACACCGGGGAGCTGTTTTTT.

The CDR3 DNA reads as TGTGCCAGCACCCGAGGGCTAGCGGGATATGAGCAGTTCTTC. Translated: CASTRGLAGYEQFF. This sequence joins TRBV2 and TRBJ2-1; TRBD2 matches 9 bases. The CDR3 consists of 14 residues. The junction had 9 bases not matched to a gene; V was cut back by 7 bases and J by 8 bases. Germline V gene lookup returns CDR1 SNHLY and CDR2 FYNNEI.

With respect to this clone: An end of the junction does not agree with germline; a read error may underlie this. This sequence joins TRBV6-5 and TRBJ1-4, with 7 bases identical to TRBD1. The V gene's germline CDR1 is MNHEY and CDR2 SVGAGI. This CDR3 spans 14 amino acids. CDR3 loop: CASTLWGRPDRPLF. DNA of the CDR3: TGTGCCAGTACCCTGTGGGGTCGGCCGGACAGGCCATTATTT.